The 28 T cell receptor beta chains listed next were all sequenced from one sample in a study of CD8 T cells in Susac syndrome. After extraction with the RNeasy kit, roughly 0.5 to 1 ug of the RNA was reverse transcribed using random hexamers. TCRdb reprocessed the immunoSEQ multiplex PCR reads via MiXCR and lists one record per CDR3 protein. The sample includes approximately 57,000 distinct CDR3 sequences, around 93% of them seen just once. Sequencing was carried out using CD8+ T cells from PBMCs. These receptors were collected from a human donor with Susac syndrome.

The rearrangement uses TRBV7-9 and TRBJ1-5, with 10 bases identical to TRBD1. V was clipped by 5 bases and J by 5 bases; unmatched bases: 3. This CDR3 region has 14 residues. CDR1 is SEHNR and CDR2 is FQNEAQ in the germline V gene (reference sequence). The DNA of the CDR3 is TGTGCCAGCAGCATGGACAGGGGGGATCAGCCCCAGCATTTT. It is translated as CASSMDRGDQPQHF.

This clonotype has only a few counts. The chain couples TRBV6-5 to TRBJ2-5; weak D call: TRBD2 (5 bases). V lost 6 bases to trimming and J lost 4 bases, with 12 bases between them. Per the germline V gene, CDR1 is MNHEY and CDR2 is SVGAGI. The CDR3 totals 13 residues. In DNA, the CDR3 is TGTGCCAGCAGCCCTCCAGAGGGAGAGACCCAGTACTTC. This codes for CASSPPEGETQYF.

The chain uses TRBV2 and TRBJ2-7, with 7 bases that match TRBD1. Germline CDR1 and CDR2: SNHLY and FYNNEI. The CDR3 runs 12 residues. V shed 8 bases, J shed 2 bases, and the junction held 3 bases outside the gene matches. CDR3 amino acids: CASWTGPYEQYF. The CDR3 DNA is TGTGCCAGCTGGACAGGCCCCTACGAGCAGTACTTC.

This sequence joins TRBV6-2 or TRBV6-3 and TRBJ2-1; D ambiguous. Between the trimmed V and J ends, which lost 2 bases and 9 bases, there was a span of 8 bases. The CDR3 is 12 amino acids. Germline V CDR1 and CDR2: MNHEY, SVGEGT. CDR3 coding DNA: TGTGCCAGCAGTTACGGGAATGGTGAGCAGTTCTTC. It encodes CASSYGNGEQFF.

The V gene is TRBV7-9, the J gene TRBJ2-1; TRBD1 aligns across 7 bases. V was clipped by 4 bases and J by 8 bases; unmatched bases: 11. CDR3 length: 15 residues. Looked up from germline, CDR1 is SEHNR and CDR2 is FQNEAQ (reference sequence). The CDR3 bases are TGTGCCAGCAGCTACCGGGACAGAACTAACCATGAGCAGTTCTTC. This codes for CASSYRDRTNHEQFF.

This chain connects TRBV30 to TRBJ2-7, with D uncertain. The length of the CDR3 is 14 residues. Germline V gene sequence: CDR1 GTSNPN, CDR2 SVGIG (reference sequence). Trimming left V 0 bases short and J 0 bases short, with 9 bases between. CDR3 DNA sequence: TGTGCCTGGAGTGTAGGCACCAGCTCCTACGAGCAGTACTTC. It is translated as CAWSVGTSSYEQYF.

The gene calls are TRBV14 and TRBJ2-1; 7 nucleotides match TRBD1. V trimming: 5 bases; J trimming: 7 bases; junction bases outside the gene matches: 14. Germline V CDR1 and CDR2: SGHDN, FVKESK. There are 16 residues in the CDR3. The CDR3 DNA is TGTGCCAGCAGCGCGACAGGGTGGTTCTTGGGAAATGAGCAGTTCTTC. Protein: CASSATGWFLGNEQFF.

In this sample, this clonotype turned up once. The rearrangement links TRBV9 to TRBJ1-1; TRBD1 agrees at 8 bases. The CDR3 runs 13 residues. Unmatched junction bases numbered 1, after V lost 0 bases and J lost 6 bases. The V gene's germline CDR1 is SGDLS and CDR2 YYNGEE. The CDR3 region is CASSVVTGAEAFF. The CDR3 nucleotides are TGTGCCAGCAGCGTAGTGACAGGGGCTGAAGCTTTCTTT. The complete variable domain, with remaining parts taken from reference TRBV9 and TRBJ1-1, reads DSGVTQTPKHLITATGQRVTLRCSPRSGDLSVYWYQQSLDQGLQFLIQYYNGEERAKGNILERFSAQQFPDLHSELNLSSLELGDSALYFCASSVVTGAEAFFGQGTRLTVV.

V gene TRBV20-1 combines with J gene TRBJ1-1; D is unclear. The germline V gene has CDR1 DFQATT and CDR2 SNEGSKA (reference sequence). This CDR3 spans 17 amino acids. Trimming took off 0 bases at V and 0 bases at J, with 17 bases between the two ends. The CDR3 here is CSARDSTFAPMNTEAFF. The DNA of the CDR3 is TGCAGTGCTAGAGATTCAACCTTCGCGCCCATGAACACTGAAGCTTTCTTT.

The J gene is TRBJ1-1, the V gene TRBV30; D uncertain. The germline V gene encodes CDR1 GTSNPN and CDR2 SVGIG (reference sequence). The CDR3 is 11 residues long. Trimming stripped 4 bases from V and 3 bases from J, with 6 bases between. DNA of the CDR3: TGTGCCTGGACGCAGTACACTGAAGCTTTCTTT. Translating gives CAWTQYTEAFF.

V is TRBV7-6 and J is TRBJ2-7; D uncertain. Deletions cut 3 bases from V and 0 bases from J, with 6 bases between. This CDR3 comprises 13 residues. Per germline, CDR1 SGHVS and CDR2 FNYEAQ. The CDR3: CASSFRSSYEQYF. The CDR3, as DNA: TGTGCCAGCAGCTTTAGGAGCTCCTACGAGCAGTACTTC. Full variable domain (rest looked up from reference TRBV7-6 and TRBJ2-7): GAGVSQSPRYKVTKRGQDVALRCDPISGHVSLYWYRQALGQGPEFLTYFNYEAQQDKSGLPNDRFSAERPEGSISTLTIQRTEQRDSAMYRCASSFRSSYEQYFGPGTRLTVT.

The table lists this clonotype with a few counts. The chain couples TRBV29-1 to TRBJ1-1; the match to TRBD1 covers 10 bases. Germline-derived CDR1 and CDR2 are SQVTM and ANQGSEA. The trim removed 7 bases at V and 5 bases at J, leaving 4 bases unmatched. The CDR3 is 12 residues long. CDR3 region: CSGDRGRTEAFF. In DNA form, the CDR3 reads TGCAGCGGGGACAGGGGCCGGACTGAAGCTTTCTTT.

This rearrangement joins TRBV2 to TRBJ1-2, with a tentative D call TRBD1 (5 bases). The length of the CDR3 is 14 residues. Trimming removed 8 bases at V and 8 bases at J, with 21 bases between. Germline V lookup: CDR1 SNHLY, CDR2 FYNNEI. The chain's CDR3 is CASWGQGRRQGYTF. CDR3 nucleotides: TGTGCCAGCTGGGGTCAGGGAAGACGTCAAGGCTACACCTTC.

This chain joins TRBV9 and TRBJ2-7; 9 bases fit TRBD2. The ends lost 0 bases at V and 3 bases at J; junction bases unmatched: 7. Germline values: CDR1 SGDLS, CDR2 YYNGEE. CDR3 length: 16 residues. The CDR3 nucleotides read TGTGCCAGCAGCGTAGGGCCCGCGGGGGGGCTCTACGAGCAGTACTTC. It encodes CASSVGPAGGLYEQYF.

This clonotype was recorded only once. The gene calls are TRBV27 and TRBJ1-2; D call uncertain. Trimming cost V 6 bases and J 2 bases, with 10 bases left between them. Germline values: CDR1 MNHEY, CDR2 SMNVEV (reference sequence). The CDR3 sequence is 13 residues long. CDR3 sequence (DNA): TGTGCCAGCAGGATGGGCATAAACTATGGCTACACCTTC. Protein: CASRMGINYGYTF.

The CDR3: CASSDRIYNEQFF. The CDR3 bases are TGCGCCAGCAGCGATAGGATCTACAATGAGCAGTTCTTC. The J gene is TRBJ2-1, the V gene TRBV4-3, with D uncertain. The germline V gene has CDR1 LGHNA and CDR2 YSLEER. The length of the CDR3 is 13 residues. Trimming removed 5 bases at V and 3 bases at J, with 8 bases between.

The chain joins TRBV6-5 to TRBJ2-2; D not resolved. The CDR3 has 13 residues. V lost 8 bases and J 6 bases, leaving 13 bases between the germline ends. Germline V gives CDR1 MNHEY, CDR2 SVGAGI. The CDR3 protein is CASAPYTAGELFF. In DNA, the CDR3 is TGTGCCAGCGCGCCGTACACCGCCGGGGAGCTGTTTTTT.

The J gene is TRBJ1-3, the V gene TRBV13; D possibly corresponds to TRBD1 (5 bases). The V end lost 4 bases, the J end lost 0 bases, and 13 bases lay between the germline ends. This CDR3 is built from 16 residues. CDR1 PRHDT and CDR2 FYEKMQ come from the germline V gene (reference sequence). The CDR3 region is CASSSPGPSSGNTIYF. The CDR3 bases are TGTGCCAGCAGCTCCCCGGGACCGAGCTCTGGAAACACCATATATTTT.

This chain connects TRBV13 to TRBJ2-5; 9 positions agree with TRBD1. The CDR3 contains 13 residues. CDR1 PRHDT and CDR2 FYEKMQ come from the germline V gene (reference sequence). Losses at the gene ends were 4 bases for V and 4 bases for J; bases not matched to a gene: 1. As DNA, the CDR3 is TGTGCCAGCAGCTCACAGGGGGCAGAGACCCAGTACTTC. Translating it yields CASSSQGAETQYF.

The rearrangement uses TRBV29-1 and TRBJ2-1, with 7 bases aligning to TRBD2. The junction had 15 bases not matched to a gene; V was cut back by 4 bases and J by 12 bases. The CDR3 is made up of 14 amino acids. Germline V gives CDR1 SQVTM, CDR2 ANQGSEA. CDR3 residues: CSVAAGVLEIGQFF. CDR3 nucleotides: TGCAGCGTTGCCGCGGGGGTCCTGGAAATTGGGCAGTTCTTC.

The chain uses TRBV20-1 and TRBJ2-5; the match to TRBD1 covers 8 bases. V shed 6 bases and J 3 bases; nucleotides not matched to a gene: 12. This CDR3 comprises 15 residues. CDR1 is DFQATT and CDR2 is SNEGSKA in the germline V gene (reference sequence). DNA for the CDR3: TGCAGTGCAAGTTTCCTTGACAGGGGTAAAGAGACCCAGTACTTC. Amino acids: CSASFLDRGKETQYF.

This clonotype was seen only once. This rearrangement joins TRBV6-5 to TRBJ1-1; tentatively, D is TRBD1 (6 bases). This CDR3 contains 12 residues. Trimming removed 8 bases at V and 1 base at J, with 8 bases between. Germline loops: CDR1 MNHEY, CDR2 SVGAGI. The CDR3 DNA follows: TGTGCCAGCGAGGGGGAGAACACTGAAGCTTTCTTT. This gives the protein CASEGENTEAFF.

V and J are TRBV6-5 and TRBJ1-6; D unclear. The germline V gene encodes CDR1 MNHEY and CDR2 SVGAGI. The CDR3 covers 16 residues. The ends were cut back, 4 bases at V and 7 bases at J, with 17 bases in the middle. CDR3 protein: CASSLLPRALNSPLHF. CDR3 sequence (DNA): TGTGCCAGCAGTTTACTCCCCCGGGCCTTAAATTCACCCCTCCACTTT.

V gene TRBV12-3 or TRBV12-4 combines with J gene TRBJ2-3; D not resolved. The CDR3 is made up of 12 amino acids. V was shortened by 7 bases and J by 4 bases, with 9 bases between the two germline ends. The CDR3, as DNA: TGTGCCAGCACCTTCGGCGCAGATACGCAGTATTTT. This encodes CASTFGADTQYF.

CDR3 in amino acids: CASSAMRAVGELFF. CDR3 coding DNA: TGTGCCAGCAGCGCGATGAGGGCGGTCGGGGAGCTGTTTTTT. The V call is TRBV9, the J call TRBJ2-2, with D tentatively TRBD2 (5 bases). From germline, CDR1 is SGDLS and CDR2 YYNGEE. This CDR3 region has 14 residues. Trimming left V 3 bases short and J 7 bases short, with 13 bases between.

The V gene is TRBV7-3, the J gene TRBJ1-2; maybe TRBD1 (6 bases). With 3 bases removed from V and 5 bases from J, the gap between germline ends came to 13 bases. The CDR3 length is 14 residues. Germline CDR1 SGHTA, CDR2 FQGTGA. The CDR3 loop is CASSFDTGNYGYTF. The DNA of the CDR3 is TGTGCCAGCAGCTTCGACACAGGGAATTATGGCTACACCTTC. The full variable domain, with the rest looked up from reference TRBV7-3 and TRBJ1-2, is GAGVSQTPSNKVTEKGKYVELRCDPISGHTALYWYRQSLGQGPEFLIYFQGTGAADDSGLPNDRFFAVRPEGSVSTLKIQRTERGDSAVYLCASSFDTGNYGYTFGSGTRLTVV.

The V gene is TRBV29-1, the J gene TRBJ1-5, with 8 bases that match TRBD1. Germline lookup yields CDR1 SQVTM and CDR2 ANQGSEA. J lost 3 bases, V lost 5 bases, and 6 bases had no gene match. The length of the CDR3 is 14 residues. Here the CDR3 reads CSVSPGQDNQPQHF. CDR3 bases: TGCAGCGTTTCCCCGGGACAGGACAATCAGCCCCAGCATTTT.

This clonotype is medium-sized. The chain couples TRBV4-2 to TRBJ1-1; D gene unclear. Germline loops: CDR1 LGHNA, CDR2 YNFKEQ. V was pared by 4 bases and J by 3 bases, with 15 bases between. The CDR3 loop spans 15 amino acids. Here the CDR3 DNA reads TGTGCCAGCAGCCTCCCCGCTCGAAAAGACACTGAAGCTTTCTTT. This sequence encodes CASSLPARKDTEAFF.